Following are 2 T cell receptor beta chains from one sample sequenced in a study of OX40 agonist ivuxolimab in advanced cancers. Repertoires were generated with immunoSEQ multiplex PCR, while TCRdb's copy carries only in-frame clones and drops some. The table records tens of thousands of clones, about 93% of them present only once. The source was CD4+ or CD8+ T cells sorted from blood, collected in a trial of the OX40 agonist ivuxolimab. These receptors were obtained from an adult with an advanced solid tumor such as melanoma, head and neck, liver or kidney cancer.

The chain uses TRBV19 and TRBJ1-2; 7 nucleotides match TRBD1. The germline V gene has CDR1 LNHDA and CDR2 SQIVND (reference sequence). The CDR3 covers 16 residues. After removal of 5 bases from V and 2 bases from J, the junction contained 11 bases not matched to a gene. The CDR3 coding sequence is TGTGCCAGTAGTGGCCCGCGGACAGGCGCGAACTATGGCTACACCTTC. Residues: CASSGPRTGANYGYTF.

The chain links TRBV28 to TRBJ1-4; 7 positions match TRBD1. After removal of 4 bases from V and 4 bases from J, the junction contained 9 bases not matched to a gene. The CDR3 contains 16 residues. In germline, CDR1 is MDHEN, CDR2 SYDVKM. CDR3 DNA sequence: TGTGCCAGCAGTTCCCTTGGACAGGCTTTTAATGAAAAACTGTTTTTT. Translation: CASSSLGQAFNEKLFF.